This entry concerns a single T cell receptor (beta chain). The antigen remains unidentified. CDR3 size: 14 residues. Looked up from germline, CDR1 is WSHSY and CDR2 is SAAADI. V shed 3 bases and J 5 bases; nucleotides not matched to a gene: 6. Some clones are missing from TCRdb's copy, which holds only in-frame ones; the method was immunoSEQ multiplex PCR. The table shows about 23,000 clones, with 58% occurring only once. Documented treatment: treatment-naive control, cytoreductive nephrectomy. Controls included 4 female and fewer than twelve male donors, resected 2011 to 2014. The source of the sample is a study of radiation and T cells in renal cell carcinoma. Findings and caveats of the study: Compared with controls, irradiated tumors had more, larger dominant CDR3 motifs. Tumor samples were small regions of around 1 g.

The sequenced sample was tumor tissue, obtained from a patient whose treatment was nephrectomy without radiotherapy. The chain joins TRBV10-2 to TRBJ1-2; 7 nucleotides line up with TRBD1. The TCR sequence derives from a middle-aged man with renal cell carcinoma. The CDR3 nucleotides read TGCGCCAGCAGTGATATCGCGACAGGGTATGGCTACACCTTC. This gives the protein CASSDIATGYGYTF.